The present T cell receptor beta chain was sequenced within a study of brain T cells in children with intractable seizures. Whole-study results and caveats: Pre-surgery blood may have been undersampled, hiding some clones. Only CDR3 sequence similarity suggested viral specificity, without known HCMV serostatus.

Time point here: blood from clinic visit 5 months post-surgery; TSC patient then seizure free. Only cases whose brain tissue showed the highest T cell transcript signatures were sequenced. The CDR3 covers 17 residues. The ends lost 6 bases at V and 7 bases at J; junction bases unmatched: 13. Germline CDR1 reads PRHDT; CDR2 reads FYEKMQ (reference sequence). The data were produced by immunoSEQ multiplex PCR, yet TCRdb's version contains in-frame clones alone and is incomplete. The sample has about 350,000 clones, 93% seen once. For this clone: Its specificity is unknown.

V is TRBV13 and J is TRBJ2-2; 11 positions match TRBD1. This receptor was obtained from a boy younger than two with tuberous sclerosis and intractable seizures. The sequencing here drew on peripheral blood, taken 4 to 6 months after surgery. The CDR3 DNA reads as TGTGCCAGCAGTTATCCCGGGACAGGGGGTTTTGGCGGGGAGCTGTTTTTT. This codes for CASSYPGTGGFGGELFF. Looking up the rest from reference TRBV13 and TRBJ2-2 gives the full variable domain: AAGVIQSPRHLIKEKRETATLKCYPIPRHDTVYWYQQGPGQDPQFLISFYEKMQSDKGSIPDRFSAQQFSDYHSELNMSSLELGDSALYFCASSYPGTGGFGGELFFGEGSRLTVL.